This TCR beta chain was sequenced for a study of OX40 agonist ivuxolimab in advanced cancers. Study-level background: Past anti-PD-1, anti-PD-L1 or anti-CTLA-4 therapy was accepted, and roughly 42% had received some.

Assay used: immunoSEQ multiplex PCR; TCRdb lists only in-frame clones, some missing. The data show tens of thousands of clones, 80% to 90% seen once. Per the germline V gene, CDR1 is SSHAT and CDR2 is FNYEAQ (reference sequence). V dropped 5 bases and J dropped 12 bases, with 23 bases sitting between them. CDR3 length equals 15 residues. This sequence originates from an adult with an advanced solid tumor such as melanoma, head and neck, liver or kidney cancer. The genes are TRBV7-7 and TRBJ2-1; either TRBD1 or TRBD2 may fit D (5 bases each). This material consisted of CD4+ or CD8+ T cells sorted from blood, taken in a trial of the OX40 agonist ivuxolimab. The CDR3 here is CASSPTPSGAEVQFF. The DNA for the CDR3 is TGTGCCAGCAGCCCAACCCCTTCCGGGGCGGAGGTGCAGTTCTTC.